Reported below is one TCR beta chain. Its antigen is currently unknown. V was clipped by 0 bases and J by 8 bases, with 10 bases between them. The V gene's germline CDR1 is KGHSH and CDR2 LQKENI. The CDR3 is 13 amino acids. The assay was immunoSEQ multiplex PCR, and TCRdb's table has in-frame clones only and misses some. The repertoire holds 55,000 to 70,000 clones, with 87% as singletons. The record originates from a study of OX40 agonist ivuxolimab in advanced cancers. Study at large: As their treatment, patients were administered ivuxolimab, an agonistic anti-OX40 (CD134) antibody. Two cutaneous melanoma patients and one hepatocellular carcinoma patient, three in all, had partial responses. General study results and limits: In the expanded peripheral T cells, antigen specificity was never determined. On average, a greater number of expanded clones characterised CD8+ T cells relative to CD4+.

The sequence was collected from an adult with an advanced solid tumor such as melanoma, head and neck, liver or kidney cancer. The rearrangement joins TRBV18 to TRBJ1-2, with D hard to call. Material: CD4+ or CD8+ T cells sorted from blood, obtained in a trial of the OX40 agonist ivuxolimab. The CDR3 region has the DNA TGTGCCAGCTCACCACCCCAGGTGGGGGGCTACACCTTC. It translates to CASSPPQVGGYTF.